This TCR beta chain derives from a study of control samples from healthy donors and cancer patients. The protocol was immunoSEQ multiplex PCR, while the TCRdb copy is restricted to in-frame clones and leaves out a portion. The profile shows roughly 18,000 clones, approximately 81% of them singletons. This CDR3 is 14 amino acids long. Between the trimmed V and J ends, which lost 7 bases and 4 bases, there was a span of 16 bases. Germline V gene sequence: CDR1 MNHEY, CDR2 SMNVEV (reference sequence). The V call is TRBV27, the J call TRBJ1-1, with a possible D match to TRBD1 (5 bases). The TCR comes from a woman in her 70s with lung cancer. Source material: PBMCs. As DNA, the CDR3 is TGTGCCAGCACCTACGACGGGGGGTCCACTGAAGCTTTCTTT. As protein: CASTYDGGSTEAFF.